This T cell receptor (beta chain) was retrieved from a study of CD8+ T cells in alopecia areata. Study-wide context: Patients given treatment had severity scored by the percentage of scalp area affected.

CDR1 MNHEY and CDR2 SMNVEV come from the germline V gene (reference sequence). Trimming stripped 0 bases from V and 2 bases from J, with 11 bases between. This CDR3 has 17 residues. Treatment given: oral pan-JAK inhibitor, 5-10 mg twice daily. Alopecia areata patients provided lesional scalp punch biopsies and peripheral blood, both collected for the study. RNA extraction was followed by reverse transcription into cDNA, which acted as the sequencing template. Using immunoSEQ multiplex PCR, the repertoire was profiled, and TCRdb retains in-frame clones only, with some absent. The sample lists about 12,000 clones; approximately 67% were seen once.

The sequenced sample was skin, obtained at week 4, from a patient treated with tofacitinib. The receptor was derived from a human donor with alopecia areata. This sequence joins TRBV27 and TRBJ1-6; TRBD1 might be the D (5 bases). The CDR3 DNA follows: TGTGCCAGCAGTTTATCTAGGGTCAGGGCCTATAATTCACCCCTCCACTTT. Translated: CASSLSRVRAYNSPLHF.